This TCR beta chain was sequenced in a study of shared clonotypes between healthy human individuals. Terminally differentiated effector memory CD45RA+ cells were excluded from the naive CD8 cells, which were CD45RO-negative and positively selected for CCR7. Per germline, CDR1 SQVTM and CDR2 ANQGSEA. This CDR3 region has 14 residues. Trimming removed 4 bases at V and 1 base at J, with 13 bases between. In the original processing: Filtering of immunoSEQ junctional sequences could not match full-length read filtering. The table came from immunoSEQ multiplex PCR; TCRdb's copy has only in-frame clones and leaves some out. V, J and clone size derive from that table, while D and trimming were established from the DNA sequence. The sample includes a few million clones, approximately 92% of them seen just once.

V is TRBV29-1 and J is TRBJ1-1, with D maybe TRBD1 (6 bases). Specimen: naive CD8+ T cells from PBMCs. This receptor was taken from a man between 18 and 29 years old in good health. Some clones in this sample may be carry-over from other donors' samples. The CDR3 sequence is CSVVGGHGNTEAFF. CDR3 bases: TGCAGCGTTGTTGGGGGGCACGGGAACACTGAAGCTTTCTTT.